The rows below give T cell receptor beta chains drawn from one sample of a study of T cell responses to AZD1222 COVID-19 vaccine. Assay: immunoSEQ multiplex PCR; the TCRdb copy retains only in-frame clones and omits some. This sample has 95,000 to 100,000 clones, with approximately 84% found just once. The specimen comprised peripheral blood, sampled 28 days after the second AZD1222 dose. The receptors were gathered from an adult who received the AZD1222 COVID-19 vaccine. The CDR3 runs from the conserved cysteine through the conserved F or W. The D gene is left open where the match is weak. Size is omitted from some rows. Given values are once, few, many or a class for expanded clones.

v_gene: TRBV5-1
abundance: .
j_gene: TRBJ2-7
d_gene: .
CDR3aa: CASSLNGFGEQYF
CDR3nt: TGCGCCAGCAGCTTGAATGGTTTCGGCGAGCAGTACTTC

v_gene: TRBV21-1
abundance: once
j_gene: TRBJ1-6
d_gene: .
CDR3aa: CASSKFRNSPLHF
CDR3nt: TGTGCCAGCAGCAAATTCCGTAATTCACCCCTCCACTTT

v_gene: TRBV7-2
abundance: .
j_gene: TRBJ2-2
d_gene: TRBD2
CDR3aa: CASSQRPSGTGELFF
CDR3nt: TGTGCCAGCAGCCAACGGCCTAGCGGCACCGGGGAGCTGTTTTTT

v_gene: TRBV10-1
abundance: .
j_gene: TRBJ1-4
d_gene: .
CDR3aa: CASSETRGKEKLFF
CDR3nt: TGCGCCAGCAGTGAAACCAGGGGAAAAGAAAAACTGTTTTTT

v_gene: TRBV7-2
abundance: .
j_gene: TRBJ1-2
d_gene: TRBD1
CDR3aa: CASRYTGGAGYTF
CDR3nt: TGTGCCAGCAGATACACAGGGGGCGCTGGCTACACCTTC

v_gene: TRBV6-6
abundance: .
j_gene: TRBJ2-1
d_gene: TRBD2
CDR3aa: CASSYRAGGTLNEQFF
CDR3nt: TGTGCCAGCAGTTACCGAGCGGGGGGGACCTTAAATGAGCAGTTCTTC

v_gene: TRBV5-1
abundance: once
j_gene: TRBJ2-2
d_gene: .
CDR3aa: CASSLGVLTGELFF
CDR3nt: TGCGCCAGCAGCTTGGGGGTCCTCACCGGGGAGCTGTTTTTT

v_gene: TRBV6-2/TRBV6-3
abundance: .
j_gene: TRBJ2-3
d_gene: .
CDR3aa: CASSHGDTQYF
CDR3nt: TGTGCCAGCAGTCACGGGGATACGCAGTATTTT

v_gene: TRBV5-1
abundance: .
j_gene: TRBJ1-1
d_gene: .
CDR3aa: CASSLAGYSNTEAFF
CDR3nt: TGCGCCAGCAGCTTAGCAGGGTACTCGAACACTGAAGCTTTCTTT

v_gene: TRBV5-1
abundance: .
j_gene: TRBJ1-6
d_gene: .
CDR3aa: CASSLGQAASPLHF
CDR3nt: TGCGCCAGCAGCTTGGGTCAGGCTGCGTCACCCCTCCACTTT

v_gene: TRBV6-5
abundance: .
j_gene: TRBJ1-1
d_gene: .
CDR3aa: CASSPGSGGNTEAFF
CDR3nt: TGTGCCAGCAGCCCGGGGTCAGGCGGTAACACTGAAGCTTTCTTT

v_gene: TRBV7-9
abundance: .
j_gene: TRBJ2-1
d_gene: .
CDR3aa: CASSFPGINEQFF
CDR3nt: TGTGCCAGCAGCTTCCCAGGGATTAATGAGCAGTTCTTC

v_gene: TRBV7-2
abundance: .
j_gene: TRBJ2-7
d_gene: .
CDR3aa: CASSLGRNQGAYEQYF
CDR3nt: TGTGCCAGCAGCTTAGGCCGGAACCAGGGCGCCTACGAGCAGTACTTC

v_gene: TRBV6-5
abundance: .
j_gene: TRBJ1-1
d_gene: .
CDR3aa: CASFASRGVFTEAFF
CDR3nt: TGTGCCAGCTTCGCGTCCAGGGGAGTTTTTACTGAAGCTTTCTTT

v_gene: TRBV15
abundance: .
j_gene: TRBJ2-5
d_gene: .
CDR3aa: CATSRDRAKETQYF
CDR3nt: TGTGCCACCAGCAGAGACAGGGCGAAAGAGACCCAGTACTTC

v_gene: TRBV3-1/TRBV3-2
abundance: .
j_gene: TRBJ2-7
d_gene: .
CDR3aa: CASSQGSVRLALGEQYF
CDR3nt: TGTGCCAGCAGCCAAGGTTCAGTTAGGCTAGCTCTCGGCGAGCAGTACTTC

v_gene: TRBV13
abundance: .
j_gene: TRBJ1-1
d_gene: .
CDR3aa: CASSASRVRGTEAFF
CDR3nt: TGTGCCAGCAGCGCATCCAGGGTAAGGGGGACTGAAGCTTTCTTT

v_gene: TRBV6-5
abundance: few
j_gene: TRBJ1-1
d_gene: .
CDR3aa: CASRPPGRRNTEAFF
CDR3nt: TGTGCCAGCAGACCACCCGGGCGCAGGAACACTGAAGCTTTCTTT

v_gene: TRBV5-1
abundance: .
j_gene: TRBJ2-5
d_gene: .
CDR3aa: CASSAGLTEKETQYF
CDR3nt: TGCGCCAGCAGCGCTGGGCTCACAGAGAAAGAGACCCAGTACTTC

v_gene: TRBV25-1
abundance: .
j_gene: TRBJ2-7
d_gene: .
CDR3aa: CASSRDPTYEQYF
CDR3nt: TGTGCCAGCAGCAGGGACCCTACCTACGAGCAGTACTTC

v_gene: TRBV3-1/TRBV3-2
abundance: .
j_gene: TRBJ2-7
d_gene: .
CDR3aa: CAGKSYHEQYF
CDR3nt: TGTGCCGGCAAGTCCTATCACGAGCAGTACTTC

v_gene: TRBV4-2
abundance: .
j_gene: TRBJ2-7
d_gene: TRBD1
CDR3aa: CASSQPGTGGVEQYF
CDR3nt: TGTGCCAGCAGCCAGCCTGGGACAGGGGGCGTCGAGCAGTACTTC

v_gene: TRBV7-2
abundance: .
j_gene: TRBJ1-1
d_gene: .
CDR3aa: CASSSRGGRTEAFF
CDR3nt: TGTGCCAGCAGTTCGAGGGGAGGTCGTACTGAAGCTTTCTTT

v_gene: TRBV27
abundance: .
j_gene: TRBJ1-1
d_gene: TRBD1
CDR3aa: CASRPRTGHTEAFF
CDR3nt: TGTGCCAGCAGACCCCGGACAGGGCACACTGAAGCTTTCTTT

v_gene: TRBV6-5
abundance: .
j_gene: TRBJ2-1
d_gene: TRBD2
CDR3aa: CASRAGLASYNEQFF
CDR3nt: TGTGCCAGCAGGGCCGGACTAGCGTCATACAATGAGCAGTTCTTC

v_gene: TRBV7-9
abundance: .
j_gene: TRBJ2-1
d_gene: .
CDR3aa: CASSDLRLGEQFF
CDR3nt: TGTGCCAGCAGCGACTTAAGGCTCGGTGAGCAGTTCTTC

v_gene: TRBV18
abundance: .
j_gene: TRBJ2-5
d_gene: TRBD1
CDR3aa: CASSPPSRTGVGETQYF
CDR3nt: TGTGCCAGCTCACCACCGTCCCGGACAGGGGTCGGAGAGACCCAGTACTTC

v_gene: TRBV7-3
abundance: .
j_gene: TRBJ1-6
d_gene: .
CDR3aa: CASSLNYNSPLHF
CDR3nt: TGTGCCAGCAGCTTAAACTATAATTCACCCCTCCACTTT

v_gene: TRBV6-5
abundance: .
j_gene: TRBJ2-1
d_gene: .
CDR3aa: CASSFYRVEGEQFF
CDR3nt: TGTGCCAGCAGTTTCTACAGGGTAGAGGGGGAGCAGTTCTTC

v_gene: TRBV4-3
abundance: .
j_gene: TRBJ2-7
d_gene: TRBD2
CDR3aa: CASSQDLAGAYEQYF
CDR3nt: TGCGCCAGCAGCCAAGATCTAGCGGGCGCCTACGAGCAGTACTTC

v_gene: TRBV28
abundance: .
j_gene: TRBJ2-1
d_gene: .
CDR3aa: CASRKGGTGYNEQFF
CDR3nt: TGTGCCAGCAGAAAGGGGGGGACAGGCTACAATGAGCAGTTCTTC

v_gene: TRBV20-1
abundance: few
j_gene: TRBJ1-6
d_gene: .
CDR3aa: CSASTPGGSPLHF
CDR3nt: TGCAGTGCTAGTACCCCTGGAGGGTCACCCCTCCACTTT

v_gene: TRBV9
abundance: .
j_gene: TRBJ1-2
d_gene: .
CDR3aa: CASSGVGTYYGYTF
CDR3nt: TGTGCCAGCAGCGGTGTCGGGACCTACTATGGCTACACCTTC

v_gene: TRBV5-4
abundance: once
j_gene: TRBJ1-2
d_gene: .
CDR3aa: CASSLAEGLGGYTF
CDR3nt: TGTGCCAGCAGCTTGGCCGAGGGCCTCGGTGGCTACACCTTC

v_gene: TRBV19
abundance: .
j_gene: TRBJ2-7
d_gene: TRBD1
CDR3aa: CASIEGAAEQYF
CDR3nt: TGTGCCAGTATAGAGGGGGCCGCCGAGCAGTACTTC

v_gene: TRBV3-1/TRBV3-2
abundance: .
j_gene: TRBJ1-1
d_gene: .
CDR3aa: CASSQDAQGTEAFF
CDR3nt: TGTGCCAGCAGCCAAGACGCACAGGGCACTGAAGCTTTCTTT

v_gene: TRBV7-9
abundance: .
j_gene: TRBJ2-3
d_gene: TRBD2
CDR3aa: CASSLPTSGSTDTQYF
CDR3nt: TGTGCCAGCAGCCTCCCGACTAGCGGGAGCACAGATACGCAGTATTTT

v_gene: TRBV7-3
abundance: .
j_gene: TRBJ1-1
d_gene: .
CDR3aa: CASSFRILETEAFF
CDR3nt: TGTGCCAGCAGCTTTAGAATTTTGGAAACTGAAGCTTTCTTT

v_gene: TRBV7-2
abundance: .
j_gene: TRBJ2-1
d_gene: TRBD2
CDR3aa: CASSLQRLVAGADEQFF
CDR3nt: TGTGCCAGCAGCTTACAACGGTTAGTAGCGGGAGCGGATGAGCAGTTCTTC

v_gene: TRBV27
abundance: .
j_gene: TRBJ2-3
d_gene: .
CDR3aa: CASSLVGREGPIDTQYF
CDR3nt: TGTGCCAGCTCTTTAGTCGGGCGAGAGGGACCTATTGATACGCAGTATTTT

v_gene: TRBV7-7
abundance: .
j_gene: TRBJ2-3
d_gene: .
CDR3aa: CASGRWHTDTQYF
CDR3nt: TGTGCCAGCGGTAGGTGGCACACAGATACGCAGTATTTT

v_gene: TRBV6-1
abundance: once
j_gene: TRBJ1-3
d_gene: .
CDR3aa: CASSEGQLSGNTIYF
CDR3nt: TGTGCCAGCAGTGAAGGGCAGTTGTCTGGAAACACCATATATTTT

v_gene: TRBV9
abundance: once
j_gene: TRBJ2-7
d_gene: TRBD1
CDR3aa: CASSVAPGGSYEQYF
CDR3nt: TGTGCCAGCAGCGTTGCTCCAGGGGGATCCTACGAGCAGTACTTC

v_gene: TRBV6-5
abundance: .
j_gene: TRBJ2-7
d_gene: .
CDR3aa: CASGRTRESEQYF
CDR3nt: TGTGCCAGCGGTCGGACCCGAGAGAGCGAGCAGTACTTC

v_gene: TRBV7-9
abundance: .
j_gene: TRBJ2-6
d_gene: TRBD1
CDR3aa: CASRKRTGRQSGANVLTF
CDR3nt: TGTGCCAGCAGGAAGCGGACAGGGCGCCAATCTGGGGCCAACGTCCTGACTTTC

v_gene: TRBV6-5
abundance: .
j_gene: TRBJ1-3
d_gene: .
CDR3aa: CASSQSGNTIYF
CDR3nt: TGTGCCAGCAGTCAATCTGGAAACACCATATATTTT

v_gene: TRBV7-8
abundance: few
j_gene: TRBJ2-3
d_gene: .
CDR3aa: CASSRTRGSPTDTQYF
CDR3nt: TGTGCCAGCAGCCGGACCCGAGGTAGCCCCACAGATACGCAGTATTTT

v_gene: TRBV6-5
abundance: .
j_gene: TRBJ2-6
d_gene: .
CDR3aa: CASSFGWVVGANVLTF
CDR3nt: TGTGCCAGCAGTTTTGGGTGGGTCGTTGGGGCCAACGTCCTGACTTTC

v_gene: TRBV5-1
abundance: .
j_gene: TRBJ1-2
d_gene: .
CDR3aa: CASSYNRDQGGYTF
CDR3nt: TGCGCCAGCAGCTACAACAGGGACCAGGGCGGCTACACCTTC

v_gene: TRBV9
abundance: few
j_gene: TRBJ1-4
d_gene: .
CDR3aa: CASSGEGRRNEKLFF
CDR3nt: TGTGCCAGCAGCGGGGAGGGACGGCGTAATGAAAAACTGTTTTTT

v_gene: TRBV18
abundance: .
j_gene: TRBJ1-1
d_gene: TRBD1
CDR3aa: CASSPSQGGNTEAFF
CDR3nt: TGTGCCAGCTCACCATCACAGGGGGGGAACACTGAAGCTTTCTTT

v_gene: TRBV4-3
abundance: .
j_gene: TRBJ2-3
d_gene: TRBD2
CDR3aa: CASSQDLSSGAYTDTQYF
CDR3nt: TGCGCCAGCAGCCAAGATCTCTCTAGCGGGGCGTACACAGATACGCAGTATTTT

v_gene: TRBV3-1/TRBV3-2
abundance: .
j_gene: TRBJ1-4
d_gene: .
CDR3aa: CASSQSQGTNEKLFF
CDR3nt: TGTGCCAGCAGCCAAAGTCAGGGGACTAATGAAAAACTGTTTTTT